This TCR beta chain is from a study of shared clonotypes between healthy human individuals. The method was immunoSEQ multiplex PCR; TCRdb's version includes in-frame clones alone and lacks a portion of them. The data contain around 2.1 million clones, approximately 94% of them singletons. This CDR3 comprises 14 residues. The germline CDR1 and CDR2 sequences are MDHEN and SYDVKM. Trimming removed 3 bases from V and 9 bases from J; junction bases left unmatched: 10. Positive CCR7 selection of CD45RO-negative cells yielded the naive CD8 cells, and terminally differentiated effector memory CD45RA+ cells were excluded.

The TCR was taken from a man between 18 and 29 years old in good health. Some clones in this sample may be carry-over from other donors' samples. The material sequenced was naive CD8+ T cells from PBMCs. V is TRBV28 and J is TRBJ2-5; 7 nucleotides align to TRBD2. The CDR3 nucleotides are TGTGCCAGCAGTTTTTCGTCTAGCGGACGGGCCCAGTACTTC. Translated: CASSFSSSGRAQYF.